This T cell receptor (beta chain) was identified during a study of glioma-infiltrating T cells after dendritic cell vaccination. Study overall: Treatment, given 2003 to 2012, was autologous tumor lysate-pulsed dendritic cell vaccination.

With 3 bases removed from V and 5 bases from J, the gap between germline ends came to 25 bases. The CDR3 contains 18 residues. In germline, CDR1 is MGHRA, CDR2 YSYEKL. Repertoires were generated with immunoSEQ multiplex PCR, while TCRdb's copy carries only in-frame clones and drops some. The sample holds about 100,000 clones; around 80% are singletons and the top ten take approximately 6%. None of the glioblastoma patients had an isocitrate dehydrogenase mutation. The chain recombines TRBV4-1 with TRBJ1-1; the D is unclear. The sample was blood, taken before dendritic cell vaccination. This TCR came from a human donor with glioblastoma. DNA for the CDR3: TGCGCCAGCAGCCAGGAACTTCGGGATTCTTCCCGTAGTACTGAAGCTTTCTTT. Protein: CASSQELRDSSRSTEAFF.